The 20 T cell receptor beta chains listed next were all sequenced from one sample in a study of patients and donors after allogeneic stem cell transplantation. TCRdb fed the RT-PCR reads into MiXCR, producing one record per CDR3 protein. Of hundreds of thousands of distinct CDR3 sequences in the sample, more than 35% were seen once. The sample comprised blood, either unsorted or a sorted T cell fraction (not recorded which). The receptors stem from a human donor who was either an allogeneic HSCT recipient or a stem cell or donor lymphocyte infusion donor (not recorded which). It is not recorded whose cells these are; they may come from a transplant donor.

DNA for the CDR3: TGCGCCAGCAGCCAAGCTAGCGGGGGATCCTACGAGCAGTACTTC. It translates to CASSQASGGSYEQYF. This chain joins TRBV4-3 and TRBJ2-7, with TRBD2 matching 10 bases. The CDR3 runs to 15 residues. Germline V gene data show CDR1 as LGHNA and CDR2 as YSLEER. J gave up 1 base and V 1 base, and 1 base lay outside the gene matches.

The rearrangement joins TRBV7-8 to TRBJ1-4; unclear D gene. CDR1 SGHVS and CDR2 FQNEAQ come from the germline V gene. V lost 5 bases and J lost 3, with 13 bases in between. CDR3 length equals 15 residues. CDR3 region: CASSPRLKANEKLFF. The CDR3 coding sequence is TGTGCCAGCAGCCCGAGACTAAAGGCTAATGAAAAACTGTTTTTT.

This chain joins TRBV20-1 and TRBJ2-3; perhaps TRBD1 as D (5 bases). This CDR3 has 14 residues. CDR1 and CDR2 (germline): DFQATT, SNEGSKA (reference sequence). Trimming cost V 7 bases and J 3 bases, with 17 bases left between them. CDR3 nucleotides: TGCAGTGTGGGCAGGGCATTTGGGACAGATACGCAGTATTTT. The encoded protein is CSVGRAFGTDTQYF.

This clonotype was counted between two and nine times. Here the CDR3 DNA reads TGCGCCAGCAGCCAAGGGGCGGGGGTGACAGATACGCAGTATTTT. Its translation is CASSQGAGVTDTQYF. This chain uses TRBV4-1 with TRBJ2-3, with 7 bases aligning to TRBD2. Germline trimming cut 1 base from V and 3 bases from J; bases unmatched to any gene: 4. The CDR3 is 15 residues long. The germline CDR1 and CDR2 sequences are MGHRA and YSYEKL.

This clonotype has a handful of counts. V usage is TRBV20-1 and J usage is TRBJ1-1, with D uncertain. Deletions cut 3 bases from V and 0 bases from J, with 8 bases between. Germline CDR1 and CDR2: DFQATT and SNEGSKA (reference sequence). CDR3 length: 13 residues. This chain's CDR3 is CSARNVLNTEAFF. The CDR3 nucleotides are TGCAGTGCTAGGAACGTACTGAACACTGAAGCTTTCTTT.

V and J are TRBV2 and TRBJ1-1, with 7 bases matching TRBD1. The CDR3 is 11 residues long. V shed 11 bases, J shed 0 bases, and the junction held 0 bases outside the gene matches. Germline-derived CDR1 and CDR2 are SNHLY and FYNNEI. The DNA of the CDR3 is TGTGCCGGACAGGTGAACACTGAAGCTTTCTTT. Encoded protein: CAGQVNTEAFF.

V is TRBV30 and J is TRBJ1-1, with D possibly being TRBD1 (6 bases). Germline V gene lookup returns CDR1 GTSNPN and CDR2 SVGIG (reference sequence). The CDR3 sequence is 13 residues long. V lost 3 bases, J lost 1 base, and 9 bases lay in between. CDR3 DNA sequence: TGTGCCTGGAGCCAGGACAGGAACACTGAAGCTTTCTTT. Translating it yields CAWSQDRNTEAFF.

Here the CDR3 DNA reads TGCGCCAGCAGCTTGGCCGGGCTTAAGGATGGCTACACCTTC. It translates to CASSLAGLKDGYTF. The chain combines TRBV5-1 with TRBJ1-2, with D uncertain. CDR3 length equals 14 residues. Trimming took off 0 bases at V and 6 bases at J, with 12 bases between the two ends. CDR1 and CDR2 from the germline V gene are SGHRS and YFSETQ.

The V and J genes are TRBV5-1 and TRBJ1-2, with D tentatively TRBD1 (6 bases). V lost 1 base, J lost 4 bases, and 11 bases lay in between. The V gene's germline CDR1 is SGHRS and CDR2 YFSETQ. The CDR3 totals 14 residues. The CDR3 protein is CASSLSTGFYGYTF. The CDR3, as DNA: TGCGCCAGCAGCTTGAGTACAGGGTTCTATGGCTACACCTTC.

The chain is built from TRBV5-1 and TRBJ2-5, with TRBD1 identical over 7 bases. V dropped 7 bases and J dropped 4; count of bases not matched to a gene: 7. The V gene's germline CDR1 is SGHRS and CDR2 YFSETQ. This CDR3 is built from 13 residues. The CDR3 DNA follows: TGCGCCAGCCAGACAGGGAAGACAGAGACCCAGTACTTC. Translating it yields CASQTGKTETQYF.

This sequence joins TRBV5-6 and TRBJ2-5; D possibly uses TRBD1 or TRBD2 (6 bases each). Germline V gene sequence: CDR1 SGHDT, CDR2 YYEEEE. V was pared by 2 bases and J by 1 base, with 12 bases between. This CDR3 has 15 residues. The CDR3 DNA reads TGTGCCAGCAGCTTCCTCCGGGGGCTCCAAGAGACCCAGTACTTC. Amino acid sequence: CASSFLRGLQETQYF.

There are a few counts of this clonotype. The chain recombines TRBV5-1 with TRBJ2-7, with D possibly matching TRBD1 (5 bases). V lost 0 bases and J lost 5, with 12 bases in between. The CDR3 is made up of 14 amino acids. CDR1 is SGHRS and CDR2 is YFSETQ in the germline V gene. The CDR3 DNA reads TGCGCCAGCAGCTTGGCCCGAAGGGGCCACGAGCAGTACTTC. Protein product: CASSLARRGHEQYF.

This sequence joins TRBV14 and TRBJ2-3; no definite D call. V lost 2 bases to trimming and J lost 0 bases, with 12 bases between them. The CDR3 is 16 amino acids. Germline CDR1 reads SGHDN; CDR2 reads FVKESK. CDR3 loop: CASSQNWVYSTDTQYF. CDR3 nucleotide sequence: TGTGCCAGCAGCCAAAACTGGGTCTATAGCACAGATACGCAGTATTTT.

This clonotype appeared a single time. The V gene is TRBV15, the J gene TRBJ2-1; D could derive from TRBD1 or TRBD2 (5 bases each). The V end was cut by 7 bases, the J end by 6 bases, with 19 bases between. The CDR3 consists of 15 residues. Germline V CDR1 and CDR2: LNHNV, YYDKDF (reference sequence). The CDR3 reads CATTPGKRLGNEQFF. As DNA, the CDR3 is TGTGCCACCACCCCAGGGAAGCGGTTAGGCAATGAGCAGTTCTTC.

The CDR3 is CASSPRVGASYNEQFF. CDR3 coding DNA: TGTGCCAGCAGCCCGCGGGTCGGGGCATCCTACAATGAGCAGTTCTTC. The chain combines TRBV9 with TRBJ2-1; tentatively, D is TRBD1 or TRBD2 (5 bases each). Trimming took 4 bases from V and 1 from J, leaving 15 bases between them. Germline V lookup: CDR1 SGDLS, CDR2 YYNGEE. The CDR3 is 16 residues long.

Points on this clonotype: This CDR3 fails to terminate in the conserved phenylalanine or tryptophan, so it likely reflects a read error. This rearrangement joins TRBV12-3 or TRBV12-4 to TRBJ1-5; possible D gene TRBD1, 6 bases. V dropped 5 bases and J dropped 0 bases, with 11 bases sitting between them. The CDR3 sequence is 15 residues long. The chain's CDR3 is CASSAQGNSNQPQHS. The CDR3 region has the DNA TGTGCCAGCAGTGCTCAGGGGAATAGCAATCAGCCCCAGCATTCT.

This chain connects TRBV5-1 to TRBJ2-7, with TRBD1 identical over 8 bases. The germline CDR1 and CDR2 sequences are SGHRS and YFSETQ. The trim removed 5 bases at V and 1 base at J, leaving 2 bases unmatched. The length of the CDR3 is 13 residues. This chain's CDR3 is CASSQGASYEQYF. The CDR3 bases are TGCGCCAGCAGTCAGGGGGCTTCCTACGAGCAGTACTTC.

V is TRBV11-1 and J is TRBJ2-2; 10 bases align to TRBD2. The CDR3 has 16 amino acids. The junction had 6 bases not matched to a gene; V was cut back by 1 base and J by 7 bases. Per germline, CDR1 SGHAT and CDR2 FQDESV (reference sequence). CDR3 bases: TGTGCCAGCAGCTTAGGGACTAGCGGACTTTTCGGGGAGCTGTTTTTT. It encodes CASSLGTSGLFGELFF.

Only a few counts were recorded for this clonotype. V gene TRBV11-2 combines with J gene TRBJ1-2; D ambiguous. The germline V gene encodes CDR1 SGHAT and CDR2 FQNNGV. The CDR3 is made up of 13 amino acids. V gave up 6 bases and J gave up 2 bases, with 10 bases separating them. This CDR3 reads CASSLIPNYGYTF. The CDR3 DNA is TGTGCCAGCAGTCTCATTCCCAACTATGGCTACACCTTC.

This chain joins TRBV28 and TRBJ2-2; D ambiguous. V was clipped by 1 base and J by 0 bases, with 9 bases between them. CDR3 length: 16 residues. The germline gives CDR1 MDHEN, CDR2 SYDVKM. The CDR3 sequence: CASSLYASSNTGELFF. The CDR3 coding sequence is TGTGCCAGCAGTTTATACGCATCATCGAACACCGGGGAGCTGTTTTTT. The entire variable domain, with the rest obtained from reference TRBV28 and TRBJ2-2, is as follows: DVKVTQSSRYLVKRTGEKVFLECVQDMDHENMFWYRQDPGLGLRLIYFSYDVKMKEKGDIPEGYSVSREKKERFSLILESASTNQTSMYLCASSLYASSNTGELFFGEGSRLTVL.